Listed here are 4 T cell receptor beta chains from one sample, sequenced in a study of T cell responses to AZD1222 COVID-19 vaccine. The method was immunoSEQ multiplex PCR; TCRdb's version includes in-frame clones alone and lacks a portion of them. The sample records about 160,000 clones, just over 90% being singletons. This specimen consisted of peripheral blood, obtained on day 0 of MenACWY control vaccination. Receptor source: an adult in good health.

The chain joins TRBV14 to TRBJ2-3, with D hard to call. The germline V and J ends were trimmed by 4 bases and 4 bases, with 9 bases remaining between them. Germline CDR1 SGHDN, CDR2 FVKESK. The CDR3 runs 13 residues. The CDR3 region is CASSLTRADTQYF. The CDR3 nucleotides are TGTGCCAGCAGCCTCACCCGAGCAGATACGCAGTATTTT. Based on the CDR3 plus reference TRBV14 and TRBJ2-3, the full variable domain is EAGVTQFPSHSVIEKGQTVTLRCDPISGHDNLYWYRRVMGKEIKFLLHFVKESKQDESGMPNNRFLAERTGGTYSTLKVQPAELEDSGVYFCASSLTRADTQYFGPGTRLTVL.

The chain couples TRBV27 to TRBJ2-6; D uncertain. Trimming left V 9 bases short and J 4 bases short, with 10 bases between. CDR1 and CDR2 from the germline V gene are MNHEY and SMNVEV (reference sequence). The CDR3 is 13 residues long. The CDR3 region is CASRVTGANVLTF. CDR3 nucleotides: TGTGCCAGTAGGGTCACCGGGGCCAACGTCCTGACTTTC.

The rearrangement uses TRBV30 and TRBJ1-1; possible D gene TRBD1, 5 bases. Trimming removed 0 bases from V and 3 bases from J, with 20 bases in between. Germline V gene data show CDR1 as GTSNPN and CDR2 as SVGIG (reference sequence). CDR3 length: 17 amino acids. In DNA form, the CDR3 reads TGTGCCTGGAGTGTCTTAGCAGGGTCAACTGGGGACACTGAAGCTTTCTTT. Its translation: CAWSVLAGSTGDTEAFF.

The rearrangement links TRBV28 to TRBJ1-4; unclear D gene. CDR3 length: 14 amino acids. Deletions cut 4 bases from V and 7 bases from J, with 13 bases between. Germline lookup yields CDR1 MDHEN and CDR2 SYDVKM. The chain's CDR3 is CASSSLRGGEKLFF. DNA of the CDR3: TGTGCCAGCAGTTCCCTTAGAGGAGGTGAAAAACTGTTTTTT.